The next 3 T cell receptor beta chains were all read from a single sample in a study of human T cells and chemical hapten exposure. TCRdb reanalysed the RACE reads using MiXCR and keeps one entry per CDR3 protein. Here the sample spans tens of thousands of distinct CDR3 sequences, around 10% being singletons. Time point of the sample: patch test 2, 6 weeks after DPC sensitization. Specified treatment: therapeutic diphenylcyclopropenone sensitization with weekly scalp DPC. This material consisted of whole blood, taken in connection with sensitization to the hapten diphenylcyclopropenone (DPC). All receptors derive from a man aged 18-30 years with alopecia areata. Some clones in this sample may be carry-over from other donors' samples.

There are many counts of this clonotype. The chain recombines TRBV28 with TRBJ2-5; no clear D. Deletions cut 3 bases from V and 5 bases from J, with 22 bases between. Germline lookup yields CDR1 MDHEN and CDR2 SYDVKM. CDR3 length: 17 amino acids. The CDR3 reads CASSFPPTLDVPETQYF. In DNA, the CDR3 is TGTGCCAGCAGTTTCCCGCCCACTTTGGACGTCCCGGAGACCCAGTACTTC.

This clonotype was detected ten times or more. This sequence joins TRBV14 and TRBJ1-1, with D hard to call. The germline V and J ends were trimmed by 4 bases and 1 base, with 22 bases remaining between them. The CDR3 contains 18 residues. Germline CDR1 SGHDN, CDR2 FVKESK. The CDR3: CASSPQMWAGLRNTEAFF. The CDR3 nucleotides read TGTGCCAGCAGCCCCCAAATGTGGGCAGGACTTCGGAACACTGAAGCTTTCTTT.

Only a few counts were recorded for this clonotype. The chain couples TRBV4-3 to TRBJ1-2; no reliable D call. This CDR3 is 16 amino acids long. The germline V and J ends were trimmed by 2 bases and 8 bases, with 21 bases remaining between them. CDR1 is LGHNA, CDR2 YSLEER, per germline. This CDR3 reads CASSQKGEQPVIGYTF. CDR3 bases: TGCGCCAGCAGCCAAAAGGGCGAGCAGCCAGTAATCGGCTACACCTTC.